Below, 24 T cell receptor beta chains from the same sample are listed, as sequenced in a study of blood T cell repertoires in COVID-19. The assay was immunoSEQ multiplex PCR, and TCRdb's table has in-frame clones only and misses some. This table has 210,000 or so clones, around nine tenths appearing once. The sample taken for sequencing was peripheral blood. The receptors were gathered from a woman aged 18 to 35 who had recovered from COVID-19.

This clone showed up just a few times. The chain is built from TRBV5-1 and TRBJ2-7, with D perhaps matching TRBD2 (5 bases). Germline CDR1 reads SGHRS; CDR2 reads YFSETQ. Trimming stripped 0 bases from V and 0 bases from J, with 7 bases between. There are 14 residues in the CDR3. The CDR3 spells CASSLGGISYEQYF. Written as DNA, the CDR3 is TGCGCCAGCAGCTTGGGAGGGATCTCCTACGAGCAGTACTTC.

The V call is TRBV6-2 or TRBV6-3, the J call TRBJ2-1, with 12 bases lining up with TRBD2. V lost 1 base and J lost 7; bases outside the gene matches: 8. The CDR3 extends over 17 amino acids. Germline assignment: CDR1 MNHEY and CDR2 SVGEGT. The CDR3 nucleotides read TGTGCCAGCAGTTACTTGCCTAGCGGGAGGGCGGGGAATGAGCAGTTCTTC. It yields the protein CASSYLPSGRAGNEQFF.

The rearrangement uses TRBV9 and TRBJ2-5, with 7 bases matching TRBD1. The CDR3 is 15 residues long. The germline V gene encodes CDR1 SGDLS and CDR2 YYNGEE. V was pared by 3 bases and J by 5 bases, with 10 bases of the junction left unmatched. This CDR3 reads CASSADDRETETQYF. The CDR3 DNA is TGTGCCAGCAGCGCGGACGACAGGGAAACTGAGACCCAGTACTTC.

The genes are TRBV5-1 and TRBJ1-1, with 7 nucleotides matching TRBD1. The CDR3 covers 16 residues. Per germline, CDR1 SGHRS and CDR2 YFSETQ. Germline trimming cut 4 bases from V and 4 bases from J; bases unmatched to any gene: 13. The CDR3 nucleotides are TGCGCCAGCAGCGAAAGTGAGGGGGCATTGGGCACTGAAGCTTTCTTT. Its protein product is CASSESEGALGTEAFF.

The CDR3 coding sequence is TGTGCCTGGAGTGGACAGGGGGGAAAACTGTTTTTT. Protein: CAWSGQGGKLFF. The chain carries TRBV30 and TRBJ1-4, with 9 bases identical to TRBD1. CDR3 length: 12 residues. Germline CDR1 is GTSNPN and CDR2 is SVGIG (reference sequence). V shed 1 base and J 10 bases; nucleotides not matched to a gene: 1.

In regard to this clone: The junction differs from germline at one of its ends, possibly a read error. The gene calls are TRBV27 and TRBJ1-4; D call uncertain. The CDR3 sequence is 13 residues long. Per germline, CDR1 MNHEY and CDR2 SMNVEV (reference sequence). The CDR3 reads CASGFGVGEKLFF. The CDR3 nucleotides are TGTGCCAGCGGTTTCGGGGTGGGTGAAAAACTGTTTTTT.

V is TRBV13 and J is TRBJ1-1; D is perhaps TRBD1 (5 bases). The CDR3 totals 17 residues. Germline lookup yields CDR1 PRHDT and CDR2 FYEKMQ (reference sequence). Trimming stripped 7 bases from V and 1 base from J, with 22 bases between. The chain's CDR3 is CASTGGSPLYQNTEAFF. The CDR3 coding sequence is TGTGCCAGCACCGGGGGGTCTCCCCTTTACCAGAACACTGAAGCTTTCTTT.

The rearrangement joins TRBV19 to TRBJ2-2, with 9 bases matching TRBD1. Looked up from germline, CDR1 is LNHDA and CDR2 is SQIVND (reference sequence). The ends lost 7 bases at V and 1 base at J; junction bases unmatched: 4. This CDR3 comprises 15 residues. Written as DNA, the CDR3 is TGTGCCAGTAACTCGGGACAGGGGAACACCGGGGAGCTGTTTTTT. Amino acids: CASNSGQGNTGELFF. The variable domain in full, completed from reference TRBV19 and TRBJ2-2, reads DGGITQSPKYLFRKEGQNVTLSCEQNLNHDAMYWYRQDPGQGLRLIYYSQIVNDFQKGDIAEGYSVSREKKESFPLTVTSAQKNPTAFYLCASNSGQGNTGELFFGEGSRLTVL.

The chain recombines TRBV18 with TRBJ1-1; TRBD1 is a possible D gene (6 bases). The germline V and J ends were trimmed by 6 bases and 8 bases, with 16 bases remaining between them. This CDR3 is 13 amino acids long. The germline CDR1 and CDR2 sequences are KGHSH and LQKENI. CDR3 nucleotide sequence: TGTGCCAGCTCGTCGACCAGGGGAGTGGAAGCTTTCTTT. This encodes CASSSTRGVEAFF.

The rearrangement joins TRBV9 to TRBJ1-2; D gene uncertain. The CDR3 has 12 amino acids. Trimming took off 4 bases at V and 5 bases at J, with 9 bases between the two ends. Per the germline V gene, CDR1 is SGDLS and CDR2 is YYNGEE. In nucleotides, the CDR3 is TGTGCCAGCAGCCCTAATGGTTATGGCTACACCTTC. It yields the protein CASSPNGYGYTF.

The rearrangement uses TRBV6-1 and TRBJ1-1; D remains ambiguous. This CDR3 region has 13 residues. Trimming cost V 5 bases and J 3 bases, with 10 bases left between them. CDR1 MNHNS and CDR2 SASEGT come from the germline V gene. CDR3 protein: CASSSKRDTEAFF. In DNA form, the CDR3 reads TGTGCCAGCAGTTCCAAGAGGGACACTGAAGCTTTCTTT.

This chain links TRBV5-1 with TRBJ2-2; the match to TRBD2 covers 15 bases. CDR3 length: 19 amino acids. Trimming removed 4 bases from V and 4 bases from J; junction bases left unmatched: 11. The V gene's germline CDR1 is SGHRS and CDR2 YFSETQ. The CDR3 loop reads CASSPKLGLAGGGTGELFF. CDR3 coding DNA: TGCGCCAGCAGCCCTAAATTGGGACTAGCGGGAGGCGGCACCGGGGAGCTGTTTTTT.

This rearrangement joins TRBV7-2 to TRBJ2-3, with 9 bases identical to TRBD2. Germline V gene lookup returns CDR1 SGHTA and CDR2 FQGNSA. Trimming removed 1 base from V and 4 bases from J; junction bases left unmatched: 6. There are 16 residues in the CDR3. Written as DNA, the CDR3 is TGTGCCAGCAGCTTAGGCGGCGGGAGGGCCGCAGATACGCAGTATTTT. Translated: CASSLGGGRAADTQYF.

The chain recombines TRBV6-2 or TRBV6-3 with TRBJ2-1; possibly TRBD2 for D (5 bases). The CDR3 runs to 14 residues. Trimming shortened V by 0 bases and J by 9 bases, and 12 bases separated the two germline ends. The germline CDR1 and CDR2 sequences are MNHEY and SVGEGT. CDR3 coding DNA: TGTGCCAGCAGTTACTCCGGGGAGTATGGTGAGCAGTTCTTC. Translated, it gives CASSYSGEYGEQFF.

This chain links TRBV7-9 with TRBJ2-1, with D tentatively TRBD2 (6 bases). The CDR3 has 15 residues. V lost 5 bases to trimming and J lost 7 bases, with 18 bases between them. Looked up from germline, CDR1 is SEHNR and CDR2 is FQNEAQ (reference sequence). CDR3 sequence: CASSETTGTRNEQFF. The CDR3 bases are TGTGCCAGCAGCGAGACAACCGGGACTCGGAATGAGCAGTTCTTC.

The J gene is TRBJ2-1, the V gene TRBV7-8; 11 positions agree with TRBD2. V trimming: 1 base; J trimming: 7 bases; junction bases outside the gene matches: 3. Germline V lookup: CDR1 SGHVS, CDR2 FQNEAQ. CDR3 size: 15 residues. CDR3 coding DNA: TGTGCCAGCAGCTTAGGAATAGCGGGGGGGAATGAGCAGTTCTTC. It yields the protein CASSLGIAGGNEQFF.

This clone was detected once. The chain joins TRBV11-2 to TRBJ2-3, with D maybe TRBD2 (6 bases). Germline loops: CDR1 SGHAT, CDR2 FQNNGV. CDR3 length equals 13 residues. V dropped 3 bases and J dropped 6 bases, with 10 bases sitting between them. In DNA form, the CDR3 reads TGTGCCAGCAGCTTTGGGGAGGTTGATACGCAGTATTTT. Protein: CASSFGEVDTQYF.

As DNA, the CDR3 is TGTGCCAGTAGCACGGCCGGGACTAGTGTCTACGAGCAGTACTTC. It codes for CASSTAGTSVYEQYF. This chain uses TRBV19 with TRBJ2-7; 8 positions match TRBD2. The V gene's germline CDR1 is LNHDA and CDR2 SQIVND (reference sequence). This CDR3 comprises 15 residues. V was pared by 6 bases and J by 3 bases, with 10 bases of the junction left unmatched.

V is TRBV3-1 (or the pseudogene TRBV3-2) and J is TRBJ1-5, with 7 bases aligning to TRBD1. Germline lookup yields CDR1 LGHDT and CDR2 YNNKEL (reference sequence). The CDR3 length is 15 residues. V was clipped by 0 bases and J by 5 bases; unmatched bases: 4. The CDR3 DNA is TGTGCCAGCAGCCAAGACCCCCAGGGGGATCAGCCCCAGCATTTT. Its translation: CASSQDPQGDQPQHF.

This rearrangement joins TRBV24-1 to TRBJ1-5; 8 nucleotides agree with TRBD1. Per the germline V gene, CDR1 is KGHDR and CDR2 is SFDVKD. V lost 9 bases, J lost 2 bases, and 2 bases stayed unmatched. The CDR3 spans 13 residues. CDR3 amino acids: CATQGAGNQPQHF. CDR3 DNA sequence: TGTGCCACCCAGGGGGCAGGCAATCAGCCCCAGCATTTT.

The chain uses TRBV20-1 and TRBJ1-2; D remains ambiguous. The germline V gene encodes CDR1 DFQATT and CDR2 SNEGSKA (reference sequence). The germline V and J ends were trimmed by 6 bases and 5 bases, with 10 bases remaining between them. The CDR3 contains 11 residues. The CDR3 coding sequence is TGCAGTGCAAGCAAGAGTTATGGCTACACCTTC. Residues: CSASKSYGYTF.

The chain links TRBV4-3 to TRBJ1-4, with D unclear. CDR3 length: 15 residues. Germline V lookup: CDR1 LGHNA, CDR2 YSLEER. V was trimmed by 3 bases and J by 5 bases, leaving 13 bases between them. CDR3 loop: CASSQRFGENEKLFF. CDR3 sequence (DNA): TGCGCCAGCAGCCAGCGCTTTGGGGAGAATGAAAAACTGTTTTTT.

This clone has a single count. The same CDR3 is also encoded by other DNA sequences in this sample. The rearrangement links TRBV27 to TRBJ1-5; D gene unclear. This CDR3 contains 14 residues. Germline V gene lookup returns CDR1 MNHEY and CDR2 SMNVEV (reference sequence). Trimming took 2 bases from V and 1 from J, leaving 6 bases between them. The CDR3 DNA reads as TGTGCCAGCAGTTTAGGAGGAAGCAATCAGCCCCAGCATTTT. It translates to CASSLGGSNQPQHF.

The chain joins TRBV7-9 to TRBJ1-2, with 8 bases lining up with TRBD1. The CDR3 loop spans 13 amino acids. V gave up 3 bases and J gave up 8 bases; unmatched junction bases: 5. Germline V CDR1 and CDR2: SEHNR, FQNEAQ (reference sequence). The CDR3 loop is CASSFAGGWGYTF. CDR3 nucleotides: TGTGCCAGCAGCTTTGCAGGGGGCTGGGGCTACACCTTC.